The rows below give T cell receptor beta chains drawn from one sample of a study of brain T cells in children with intractable seizures. The protocol was immunoSEQ multiplex PCR, while the TCRdb copy is restricted to in-frame clones and leaves out a portion. Of 300,000 to 400,000 clones in the sample, over 90% were seen once. The specimen comprised peripheral blood, sampled more than 4 months after surgery. The source is a boy under three years old with tuberous sclerosis and intractable seizures. The CDR3 runs from the conserved cysteine through the conserved F or W. The D gene is left open where the match is weak. Expanded clones get a size class; other rows say once, few or many, or leave the size out.

D	V	J	size	CDR3	DNA
-	TRBV7-9	TRBJ2-1	-	CASSLDLAGPGQFF	TGTGCCAGCAGCTTAGATCTGGCGGGGCCCGGGCAGTTCTTC
-	TRBV5-1	TRBJ1-2	-	CASSPDGPSGGYTF	TGCGCCAGCAGCCCCGACGGACCCTCGGGGGGCTACACCTTC
-	TRBV6-5	TRBJ2-1	-	CASSLDGEQFF	TGTGCCAGCAGTCTGGACGGAGAGCAGTTCTTC
TRBD2	TRBV5-1	TRBJ2-5	-	CASRASGGLGETQYF	TGCGCCAGCAGGGCGAGCGGGGGCCTGGGGGAGACCCAGTACTTC
-	TRBV15	TRBJ2-1	once	CATSLRYRAGEQFF	TGTGCCACCAGCTTGCGGTACAGGGCAGGTGAGCAGTTCTTC
-	TRBV9	TRBJ2-7	-	CASSALPGHPPYEQYF	TGTGCCAGCAGCGCTCTACCGGGACACCCCCCCTACGAGCAGTACTTC
-	TRBV18	TRBJ2-5	-	CASSPGETQYF	TGTGCCAGCTCACCGGGGGAGACCCAGTACTTC
-	TRBV29-1	TRBJ2-7	-	CSVDSGLEQYF	TGCAGCGTTGATAGCGGATTGGAGCAGTACTTC
TRBD1	TRBV7-7	TRBJ2-6	-	CASSRGTGGAGANVLTF	TGTGCTAGCAGCCGTGGGACAGGGGGCGCTGGGGCCAACGTCCTGACTTTC
TRBD2	TRBV2	TRBJ2-3	-	CASSPTGTSGRASIDTQYF	TGTGCCAGCAGTCCAACCGGGACTAGCGGGAGGGCCTCGATAGATACGCAGTATTTT
TRBD1	TRBV29-1	TRBJ2-5	-	CSVKGQANQETQYF	TGCAGCGTTAAGGGACAGGCGAACCAAGAGACCCAGTACTTC
TRBD2	TRBV4-2	TRBJ2-2	-	CASSQVYFSGRALSTGELFF	TGTGCCAGCAGCCAAGTCTATTTTAGCGGGAGGGCCCTCAGCACCGGGGAGCTGTTTTTT
-	TRBV19	TRBJ1-1	-	CASIETRGYTEAFF	TGTGCCAGTATAGAGACCCGAGGGTACACTGAAGCTTTCTTT
TRBD2	TRBV4-2	TRBJ2-1	-	CASSTTSGRAGYNEQFF	TGTGCCAGCAGCACAACTAGCGGGAGGGCCGGGTACAATGAGCAGTTCTTC
-	TRBV27	TRBJ2-7	-	CASSLSGSYEQYF	TGTGCCAGCAGTTTATCGGGGTCATACGAGCAGTACTTC
TRBD2	TRBV4-1	TRBJ2-1	once	CASSHPQRGYNEQFF	TGCGCCAGCAGCCACCCCCAGCGGGGATACAATGAGCAGTTCTTC
-	TRBV11-2	TRBJ2-3	-	CASSLGGAALSTDTQYF	TGTGCCAGCAGCTTAGGGGGTGCGGCTCTGAGCACAGATACGCAGTATTTT
-	TRBV30	TRBJ2-7	-	CAWSAGTISPGRSFREQYF	TGTGCCTGGAGCGCAGGGACCATTTCCCCGGGCCGGTCCTTTCGCGAGCAGTACTTC
TRBD1	TRBV10-3	TRBJ2-3	-	CAISEGGQGDTQYF	TGTGCCATCAGTGAGGGGGGACAGGGGGATACGCAGTATTTT
-	TRBV6-5	TRBJ1-5	once	CASSTMSGNQPQHF	TGTGCCAGCAGCACCATGTCGGGCAATCAGCCCCAGCATTTT
-	TRBV19	TRBJ2-2	-	CASRELTGELFF	TGTGCCAGTAGAGAGCTCACCGGGGAGCTGTTTTTT
TRBD1	TRBV27	TRBJ2-7	once	CASSFTGAYEQYF	TGTGCCAGCAGTTTTACAGGGGCCTACGAGCAGTACTTC
-	TRBV4-1	TRBJ2-5	once	CASSQDAGFYQETQYF	TGCGCCAGCAGCCAAGATGCAGGGTTTTACCAAGAGACCCAGTACTTC
TRBD2	TRBV7-2	TRBJ2-3	-	CASSLLAGGSTDTQYF	TGTGCCAGCAGCCTTTTAGCGGGGGGGAGCACAGATACGCAGTATTTT
TRBD1	TRBV7-6	TRBJ1-4	-	CASSTTTGEKEKLFF	TGTGCCAGCAGCACCACGACAGGGGAGAAAGAAAAACTGTTTTTT
-	TRBV30	TRBJ2-3	-	CACKYSTDTQYF	TGTGCCTGTAAATATAGCACAGATACGCAGTATTTT
-	TRBV30	TRBJ2-1	-	CAWSFRYNEQFF	TGTGCCTGGAGTTTCCGATACAATGAGCAGTTCTTC
TRBD1	TRBV4-1	TRBJ1-2	-	CASSQGTGAGYTF	TGCGCCAGCAGCCAAGGGACAGGGGCTGGCTACACCTTC
-	TRBV4-2	TRBJ2-2	-	CASSQDGLNTGELFF	TGTGCCAGCAGCCAAGACGGATTGAACACCGGGGAGCTGTTTTTT
-	TRBV29-1	TRBJ2-7	-	CSVTKNYEQYF	TGCAGCGTGACGAAAAACTACGAGCAGTACTTC
TRBD1	TRBV19	TRBJ1-3	-	CASTPTGSGNTIYF	TGTGCCAGTACCCCGACAGGGAGTGGAAACACCATATATTTT
TRBD2	TRBV5-4	TRBJ2-3	-	CASSIRAGSTDTQYF	TGTGCCAGCAGCATCCGAGCGGGGAGCACAGATACGCAGTATTTT
TRBD2	TRBV7-6	TRBJ2-1	-	CASSPGTSNYNEQFF	TGTGCCAGCAGCCCCGGGACTAGCAACTACAATGAGCAGTTCTTC
-	TRBV5-1	TRBJ2-1	-	CASSLVAWTNEQFF	TGCGCCAGCAGCTTGGTAGCGTGGACCAATGAGCAGTTCTTC
-	TRBV3-1/TRBV3-2	TRBJ1-2	-	CASSHRGTSGGYTF	TGTGCCAGCAGCCACCGCGGGACCTCGGGGGGCTACACCTTC
-	TRBV7-9	TRBJ1-5	few	CASSFPGPNQPQHF	TGTGCCAGCAGCTTCCCAGGGCCGAATCAGCCCCAGCATTTT
TRBD1	TRBV7-3	TRBJ2-1	-	CASSLMGQGNEQFF	TGTGCCAGCAGCTTAATGGGACAGGGGAATGAGCAGTTCTTC
-	TRBV19	TRBJ1-1	-	CASSTPVQGRDTEAFF	TGTGCCAGTAGTACTCCAGTACAGGGAAGGGACACTGAAGCTTTCTTT
TRBD2	TRBV3-1/TRBV3-2	TRBJ2-4	-	CASSQVVASGSLDIQYF	TGTGCCAGCAGCCAAGTCGTGGCTAGCGGGAGTTTGGACATTCAGTACTTC
-	TRBV7-9	TRBJ1-5	-	CASSLASGNQPQHF	TGTGCCAGCAGCTTAGCTTCAGGCAATCAGCCCCAGCATTTT
TRBD1	TRBV25-1	TRBJ2-3	-	CASRDRLTDTQYF	TGTGCCAGCAGGGACAGGCTCACAGATACGCAGTATTTT
TRBD1	TRBV6-5	TRBJ2-2	-	CASGTVTGELFF	TGTGCCAGCGGGACAGTGACCGGGGAGCTGTTTTTT
-	TRBV2	TRBJ2-7	once	CASSGGSYEQYF	TGTGCCAGCAGCGGGGGCTCCTACGAGCAGTACTTC
-	TRBV19	TRBJ1-5	few	CASSTGWEPQHF	TGTGCCAGTAGTACAGGTTGGGAGCCCCAGCATTTT
TRBD1	TRBV30	TRBJ1-1	-	CAWGTDMNTEAFF	TGTGCCTGGGGGACAGACATGAACACTGAAGCTTTCTTT
-	TRBV29-1	TRBJ2-2	-	CSVDRGAGQNTGELFF	TGCAGCGTTGATAGGGGGGCAGGGCAGAACACCGGGGAGCTGTTTTTT
-	TRBV5-5	TRBJ1-1	-	CASSLDTEAFF	TGTGCCAGCAGCTTGGACACTGAAGCTTTCTTT
TRBD2	TRBV9	TRBJ2-5	-	CASSAWTSGGFETQYF	TGTGCCAGCAGCGCATGGACTAGCGGGGGGTTTGAGACCCAGTACTTC
TRBD1	TRBV6-1	TRBJ1-4	-	CASSEFRQGYEKLFF	TGTGCCAGCAGTGAATTCCGACAGGGCTATGAAAAACTGTTTTTT
TRBD1	TRBV30	TRBJ1-2	once	CAWSFYRGIYGYTF	TGTGCCTGGAGTTTCTACAGGGGTATCTATGGCTACACCTTC
-	TRBV2	TRBJ2-7	-	CASSEEQVYEQYF	TGTGCCAGCAGTGAAGAGCAGGTGTACGAGCAGTACTTC
-	TRBV9	TRBJ2-7	-	CASSVGKGSYYEQYF	TGTGCCAGCAGCGTAGGGAAGGGTTCCTACTACGAGCAGTACTTC
TRBD1	TRBV23-1	TRBJ1-1	-	CASSQSRPVTGAMNTEAFF	TGCGCCAGCAGTCAATCGAGGCCCGTGACAGGGGCCATGAACACTGAAGCTTTCTTT
-	TRBV2	TRBJ1-6	-	CASSEQGRNNSPLHF	TGTGCCAGCAGTGAACAGGGGAGAAATAATTCACCCCTCCACTTT
-	TRBV19	TRBJ1-4	-	CASSIRETNEKLFF	TGTGCCAGTAGTATCCGGGAAACTAATGAAAAACTGTTTTTT
-	TRBV6-4	TRBJ1-6	-	CASSDEGGSPLHF	TGTGCCAGCAGTGACGAAGGTGGTTCACCCCTCCACTTT
TRBD1	TRBV5-1	TRBJ2-7	-	CASSFPDREDEQYF	TGCGCCAGCAGCTTCCCTGACAGGGAAGACGAGCAGTACTTC
-	TRBV30	TRBJ2-7	-	CAWISRQTPYEQYF	TGTGCCTGGATCTCGAGGCAAACCCCCTACGAGCAGTACTTC